The sequence of this T cell receptor (beta chain) was determined in a study of tissue T cells after allogeneic stem cell transplantation (dated by TCRdb to the early 2020s). The study in broad terms: The study profiled TCR beta repertoires across many tissues from research autopsies of patients with and without GVHD, plus mouse models of GVHD. The human arm was conducted as a prospective observational study, and neither blinding nor randomization was performed.

Turning to this clone: Its antigen is not yet known. Because the receptor is murine, the gene names and germline sequences shown are mouse ones. The read stops 1 residue short of the end of the CDR3; the missing end is completed from the germline J gene.

CDR1 and CDR2, looked up from the germline V gene, are SQVVS and ANEGSEA. The cysteine opens and the phenylalanine closes a CDR3 of 12 amino acids. The 33 bases shown cover part of the CDR3, and their frame starts at base 1. Relative to germline, V is 3 bases shorter and J is 0 bases shorter, with 6 bases between their ends. Library creation used the immunoSEQ multiplex PCR assay. Adaptive Biotechnologies performed TCRbeta CDR3 sequencing at survey depth and reported CDR3 sequences, V/J genes, productive frequency, and template counts. Amplification of TCR beta CDR3 regions started from genomic DNA instead of RNA. As for the original processing: Pairwise repertoire overlap between tissues was quantified with Jensen-Shannon divergence, where 1 means complete divergence and 0 identical. Tissues were grouped by single-linkage agglomerative hierarchical clustering of pairwise JSD values, and the clustering results were shown as dendrograms. GLIPH2 was run on all patient samples with simulation_depth 1000, kmer_min_depth 3 and cdr3_length_cutoff 8, and groups with more than two unique CDR3s were retained. A standardized tissue-overlap score was calculated by extrapolating Jaccard GLIPH-group overlap across patients to a standard repertoire size of 1000 clones. Linear mixed-effect models, with tissue included as a fixed effect and individual included as a random effect, were used to assess associations of diversity with clinical or experimental variables. This immuneACCESS table, as held by TCRdb, lists in-frame sequences with V and J called but not all clones. Of the missing ones, under half trace to an unresolved V gene in checked studies; the others have no known cause. The D gene and trimming were derived from the DNA, and the V and J assignments and clone size from that table. The sample data list 48,000 or so clones, and approximately 73% of these were observed just once. Approximately 0.7% of the sample lies in the top ten.

Overall study outcomes, separate from this receptor: A small and clinically heterogeneous patient cohort was studied, and sampling depth was acknowledged as a limitation. Blood and spleen T cells captured only a limited portion of the TCR repertoire detected in tissues, in both patients and mice. Not many T cell clones showed up in more than one patient, yet clustering based on motifs uncovered repertoire signatures that were shared across patients in a tissue-specific way. Which tissue TCRs were alloreactive or antigen-specific was not determined in the study, and some clones might have been persisting host cells. Within patients, how anatomically similar tissues were was a major factor shaping TCR repertoire composition, regardless of disease or transplant status.

This TCR was recovered from a pool of C57BL/6 mice in good health. The receptor chain draws on TRBV30 and TRBJ2-7; no D gene can be assigned with confidence. Sequencing used sorted cells pooled from one or two spleens. Partial CDR3 DNA: TGTAGTTCTAGCTGGCGCTCCTATGAACAGTAC. This gives the protein CSSSWRSYEQY. In full, the CDR3 is CSSSWRSYEQYF.